A single sample gave rise to the 18 T cell receptor beta chains below, sequenced in a study of T cell repertoires in cytomegalovirus infection. TCRdb fed the reads into MiXCR, producing one record per CDR3 protein. The sample carries fewer than 700,000 distinct CDR3 sequences, 24% recorded once. The sequencing input was CD8+ T cells from PBMCs. These receptors were taken from a human donor in good health (CMV status not recorded). Some clones in this sample may be carry-over from other donors' samples.

This clonotype was counted many times. The V and J genes are TRBV7-9 and TRBJ1-1, with D perhaps matching TRBD1 (5 bases). CDR1 is SEHNR and CDR2 is FQNEAQ in the germline V gene (reference sequence). The CDR3 sequence is 14 residues long. V gave up 6 bases and J gave up 6 bases, with 17 bases separating them. The CDR3 sequence: CASSFTQGRAEAFF. The CDR3, as DNA: TGTGCCAGCAGTTTTACCCAGGGAAGGGCTGAAGCTTTCTTT.

This clonotype was observed many times. The chain has TRBV7-8 and TRBJ2-2, with D unresolved. CDR3 size: 14 residues. Germline-derived CDR1 and CDR2 are SGHVS and FQNEAQ. Trimming cost V 1 base and J 3 bases, with 6 bases left between them. CDR3 sequence (DNA): TGTGCCAGCAGCTTAGAGGTTTACACCGGGGAGCTGTTTTTT. Translating gives CASSLEVYTGELFF.

The chain is built from TRBV12-3 or TRBV12-4 and TRBJ2-1; 10 bases agree with TRBD1. The CDR3 consists of 17 residues. V trimming: 2 bases; J trimming: 7 bases; junction bases outside the gene matches: 11. CDR3: CASSLLGTGAGLNEQFF. The CDR3 nucleotides read TGTGCCAGCAGTTTACTCGGGACAGGGGCAGGTTTAAATGAGCAGTTCTTC.

This clonotype was found a few times. The chain carries TRBV4-1 and TRBJ2-5; D remains ambiguous. The CDR3 runs to 14 residues. Germline CDR1 reads MGHRA; CDR2 reads YSYEKL. V lost 0 bases and J 4 bases, leaving 9 bases between the germline ends. Here the CDR3 reads CASSQDPALETQYF. The CDR3 nucleotides read TGCGCCAGCAGCCAAGATCCAGCCCTAGAGACCCAGTACTTC.

In its sample, this clonotype was seen a few times. J is TRBJ1-1 and V is TRBV28; a weak D match, TRBD1 (5 bases). V dropped 0 bases and J dropped 1 base, with 12 bases sitting between them. This CDR3 is 16 amino acids long. Germline CDR1 is MDHEN and CDR2 is SYDVKM. CDR3 DNA sequence: TGTGCCAGCAGTTTATGGGCAGGGATGCGGAACACTGAAGCTTTCTTT. It yields the protein CASSLWAGMRNTEAFF.

V and J are TRBV29-1 and TRBJ1-2; TRBD1 aligns across 7 bases. Germline trimming cut 6 bases from V and 4 bases from J; bases unmatched to any gene: 8. The CDR3 consists of 13 residues. Germline-derived CDR1 and CDR2 are SQVTM and ANQGSEA. The CDR3 DNA reads TGCAGCGTCCCAGGGGGGGTTCCCTATGGCTACACCTTC. Translation gives CSVPGGVPYGYTF.

This clonotype was counted once. This chain joins TRBV27 and TRBJ2-5; 8 nucleotides line up with TRBD1. The germline CDR1 and CDR2 sequences are MNHEY and SMNVEV (reference sequence). The CDR3 spans 14 residues. J was trimmed by 3 bases and V by 5 bases; bases with no gene match: 5. The CDR3, as DNA: TGTGCCAGCAGTCCGAGGACAGGGAAAGAGACCCAGTACTTC. Translation: CASSPRTGKETQYF.

The chain has TRBV6-5 and TRBJ2-6; tentatively, D is TRBD1 or TRBD2 (6 bases each). The germline V and J ends were trimmed by 2 bases and 7 bases, with 12 bases remaining between them. The germline CDR1 and CDR2 sequences are MNHEY and SVGAGI. This CDR3 is 15 amino acids long. The CDR3 DNA sequence: TGTGCCAGCAGTTACGAAGGGGGGCGAGCCAACGTCCTGACTTTC. As protein: CASSYEGGRANVLTF.

The chain combines TRBV29-1 with TRBJ1-1; TRBD1 might be the D (5 bases). The CDR3 loop spans 14 amino acids. The ends were cut back, 4 bases at V and 2 bases at J, with 14 bases in the middle. The germline V gene has CDR1 SQVTM and CDR2 ANQGSEA. The CDR3 here is CSVGAGTGNTEAFF. The CDR3, as DNA: TGCAGCGTTGGAGCAGGGACGGGCAACACTGAAGCTTTCTTT.

Only a few counts were recorded for this clonotype. This chain joins TRBV6-1 and TRBJ1-1, with no clear D. The CDR3 covers 12 residues. CDR1 is MNHNS and CDR2 is SASEGT in the germline V gene. The germline V and J ends were trimmed by 5 bases and 6 bases, with 10 bases remaining between them. DNA of the CDR3: TGTGCCAGCAGTTTTGGACCCTCTGAAGCTTTCTTT. Encoded protein: CASSFGPSEAFF.

This clonotype has more than one count but fewer than ten. The V gene is TRBV18, the J gene TRBJ1-4; D unresolved. The CDR3 runs to 15 residues. V shed 5 bases and J shed 0 bases, with 10 bases lying between them. The V gene's germline CDR1 is KGHSH and CDR2 LQKENI. The CDR3 DNA is TGTGCCAGCTCAGAAGGGCCCGCAACTAATGAAAAACTGTTTTTT. Protein sequence: CASSEGPATNEKLFF.

The sample holds many counts of this clonotype. V usage is TRBV6-5 and J usage is TRBJ2-3; D is possibly TRBD1 or TRBD2 (6 bases each). Germline loops: CDR1 MNHEY, CDR2 SVGAGI. V dropped 1 base and J dropped 0 bases, with 11 bases sitting between them. The CDR3 is 16 amino acids. The CDR3: CASSYFPGASTDTQYF. The CDR3 DNA is TGTGCCAGCAGTTACTTCCCGGGGGCTAGCACAGATACGCAGTATTTT.

This clonotype was detected ten times or more. The chain links TRBV7-6 to TRBJ1-1; D is possibly TRBD1 (6 bases). The V gene lost 5 bases and the J gene lost 1 base, with 8 bases spanning the gap. The CDR3 covers 13 residues. Per the germline V gene, CDR1 is SGHVS and CDR2 is FNYEAQ. The CDR3 protein is CASSTRGNTEAFF. CDR3 nucleotides: TGTGCCAGCAGCACCAGGGGGAACACTGAAGCTTTCTTT.

The chain joins TRBV5-1 to TRBJ2-7; 9 bases map to TRBD1. The V segment lost 3 bases and the J segment 3 bases; nucleotides outside the gene matches: 10. The CDR3 consists of 16 residues. Germline V gene sequence: CDR1 SGHRS, CDR2 YFSETQ. The CDR3 DNA follows: TGCGCCAGCAGCTGGCCGAGGGACAGGGAGAACTACGAGCAGTACTTC. The encoded protein is CASSWPRDRENYEQYF.

The V and J genes are TRBV28 and TRBJ1-1; 9 bases are a match to TRBD1. The germline gives CDR1 MDHEN, CDR2 SYDVKM. V shed 2 bases and J 1 base; nucleotides not matched to a gene: 11. There are 18 residues in the CDR3. This chain's CDR3 is CASSLPRDRADPNTEAFF. The CDR3 region has the DNA TGTGCCAGCAGTTTACCCAGGGACAGGGCCGACCCGAACACTGAAGCTTTCTTT.

This clonotype was detected ten times or more. The chain's CDR3 is CASSFRGSGGTEAFF. The CDR3 nucleotides read TGTGCCAGCAGCTTCCGAGGGAGTGGCGGCACTGAAGCTTTCTTT. The J gene is TRBJ1-1, the V gene TRBV7-8; D unclear. This CDR3 spans 15 amino acids. The ends were cut back, 3 bases at V and 4 bases at J, with 15 bases in the middle. Germline V lookup: CDR1 SGHVS, CDR2 FQNEAQ.

This chain connects TRBV2 to TRBJ2-3; 9 bases match TRBD1. Germline V lookup: CDR1 SNHLY, CDR2 FYNNEI. This CDR3 spans 12 amino acids. V was clipped by 7 bases and J by 13 bases; unmatched bases: 9. The CDR3 region is CASIDGQGLEYF. The DNA of the CDR3 is TGTGCCAGCATTGATGGACAGGGGCTAGAGTATTTT.

This clonotype appeared many times. The rearrangement joins TRBV7-8 to TRBJ2-7, with D possibly matching TRBD2 (5 bases). Looked up from germline, CDR1 is SGHVS and CDR2 is FQNEAQ. The V and J ends lost 2 bases and 7 bases respectively, with 12 bases between them. The CDR3 is made up of 13 amino acids. CDR3 sequence: CASSLSLGSEQYF. Written as DNA, the CDR3 is TGTGCCAGCAGCTTATCACTAGGATCAGAGCAGTACTTC.